This TCR beta chain was captured by sequencing in a study of cytomegalovirus exposure and HLA in healthy donors. The overall study: Of 350 to 400 genotyped donors, roughly 80% grouped in the Caucasian-associated ancestry cluster. The study's findings and limits: Reportedly, a later analysis found an Asian-associated ancestry cluster had fewer N-insertions than the roughly 700-donor mean. Later, an analysis showed that TCR beta chains associated with HLA were more clonally expanded than others that were equally common. A later analysis linked a missense DCLRE1C variant to TCR beta V- and J-gene trimming.

The PCR ran on 60 Vbeta and 13 Jbeta primers. Using immunoSEQ multiplex PCR, the repertoire was profiled, and TCRdb retains in-frame clones only, with some absent. The ten top clones account for 0.65% to 0.75%, within a sample of some 200,000 clones. With respect to this clone: What it recognizes is unknown.

This CDR3 comprises 17 residues. Germline CDR1 is MGHRA and CDR2 is YSYEKL. V was clipped by 0 bases and J by 0 bases, with 12 bases between them. The material sequenced was PBMCs. The TCR comes from a boy between 10 and 17 years old in good health and CMV-seronegative. V is TRBV4-1 and J is TRBJ1-5, with D maybe TRBD1 (5 bases). CDR3 loop: CASSQDRGGYSNQPQHF. The CDR3 DNA sequence: TGCGCCAGCAGCCAAGATAGGGGAGGGTATAGCAATCAGCCCCAGCATTTT.